These 28 T cell receptor beta chains were sequenced from one sample in a study of shared clonotypes between healthy human individuals. The protocol was immunoSEQ multiplex PCR, while the TCRdb copy is restricted to in-frame clones and leaves out a portion. The sample shows 2.3 million or so clones, approximately 93% of them seen only once. Sequencing input: naive CD4+ T cells from PBMCs. Regarding subset: CD45RA+ positively selected. The receptor set was obtained from a young man in good health. Some clones in this sample may be carry-over from other donors' samples.

The rearrangement uses TRBV19 and TRBJ2-2; D remains unclear. Trimming took 3 bases from V and 1 from J, leaving 15 bases between them. The CDR3 length is 17 residues. Germline CDR1 LNHDA, CDR2 SQIVND (reference sequence). CDR3: CASSIGVRQVNTGELFF. CDR3 in DNA: TGTGCCAGTAGTATTGGTGTTAGGCAGGTGAACACCGGGGAGCTGTTTTTT.

The chain is built from TRBV7-9 and TRBJ1-2; 11 bases are shared with TRBD1. Trimming removed 4 bases from V and 6 bases from J; junction bases left unmatched: 10. Germline CDR1 and CDR2: SEHNR and FQNEAQ (reference sequence). This CDR3 comprises 16 residues. CDR3 region: CASSSQGTGGGDGYTF. CDR3 DNA sequence: TGTGCCAGCAGCTCTCAAGGGACAGGGGGAGGGGATGGCTACACCTTC.

The J gene is TRBJ2-1, the V gene TRBV11-2, with TRBD1 matching 9 bases. Looked up from germline, CDR1 is SGHAT and CDR2 is FQNNGV. This CDR3 spans 17 amino acids. The junction had 13 bases not matched to a gene; V was cut back by 2 bases and J by 8 bases. Written as DNA, the CDR3 is TGTGCCAGCAGCTTACATTTACCGGGACAGGGTGATCATGAGCAGTTCTTC. This gives the protein CASSLHLPGQGDHEQFF.

The chain carries TRBV27 and TRBJ2-3, with D maybe TRBD2 (6 bases). The CDR3 is 16 amino acids. V was shortened by 6 bases and J by 2 bases, with 18 bases between the two germline ends. In germline, CDR1 is MNHEY, CDR2 SMNVEV (reference sequence). CDR3 region: CASRGAERVATDTQYF. The CDR3 DNA is TGTGCCAGCAGGGGAGCGGAGCGGGTGGCCACAGATACGCAGTATTTT.

This rearrangement joins TRBV7-2 to TRBJ1-4, with TRBD1 as a possible D gene (6 bases). V dropped 5 bases and J dropped 5 bases, with 12 bases sitting between them. The length of the CDR3 is 14 residues. Germline CDR1 and CDR2: SGHTA and FQGNSA. CDR3 sequence reads: CASSIGGGNEKLFF. CDR3 in DNA: TGTGCCAGCAGCATCGGGGGGGGCAATGAAAAACTGTTTTTT.

This sequence joins TRBV4-1 and TRBJ1-2, with D possibly TRBD1 on 5 matching bases. CDR1 and CDR2 from the germline V gene are MGHRA and YSYEKL. The CDR3 has 16 residues. Trimming cost V 2 bases and J 1 base, with 14 bases left between them. The CDR3 nucleotides are TGCGCCAGCAGCCAAATTCGGTCAGGGCTTAACTATGGCTACACCTTC. This gives the protein CASSQIRSGLNYGYTF.

The chain links TRBV5-1 to TRBJ2-7; 9 bases are shared with TRBD1. Germline trimming cut 4 bases from V and 3 bases from J; bases unmatched to any gene: 8. The CDR3 has 15 residues. Germline V CDR1 and CDR2: SGHRS, YFSETQ. For the CDR3, the DNA is TGCGCCAGCAGCCCCTATCCGGGACAGGGCTACGAGCAGTACTTC. The encoded protein is CASSPYPGQGYEQYF. The full variable domain, with the rest looked up from reference TRBV5-1 and TRBJ2-7, is KAGVTQTPRYLIKTRGQQVTLSCSPISGHRSVSWYQQTPGQGLQFLFEYFSETQRNKGNFPGRFSGRQFSNSRSEMNVSTLELGDSALYLCASSPYPGQGYEQYFGPGTRLTVT.

Details on this clone: The same CDR3 can be traced to other DNA sequences in this sample. The chain has TRBV6-1 and TRBJ2-4, with D unclear. V shed 1 base and J shed 7 bases, with 5 bases lying between them. Germline loops: CDR1 MNHNS, CDR2 SASEGT. CDR3 length equals 12 residues. The CDR3 DNA follows: TGTGCCAGCAGTGAAGTCGGGAACATTCAGTACTTC. Translation gives CASSEVGNIQYF.

This sequence joins TRBV30 and TRBJ2-1; 8 bases are a match to TRBD1. Losses at the gene ends were 0 bases for V and 3 bases for J; bases not matched to a gene: 10. CDR1 and CDR2 from the germline V gene are GTSNPN and SVGIG (reference sequence). The CDR3 extends over 17 amino acids. In DNA, the CDR3 is TGTGCCTGGAGTGTACGCGGACAGGGTATCGGCTACAATGAGCAGTTCTTC. Amino acids: CAWSVRGQGIGYNEQFF.

The chain links TRBV4-1 to TRBJ2-5; D not resolved. V was clipped by 5 bases and J by 1 base, with 17 bases between them. The CDR3 is made up of 16 amino acids. Germline CDR1 reads MGHRA; CDR2 reads YSYEKL. The CDR3 loop is CASSSPPGGIQETQYF. CDR3 DNA sequence: TGCGCCAGCAGCTCCCCGCCAGGCGGCATCCAAGAGACCCAGTACTTC.

The rearrangement joins TRBV18 to TRBJ2-1; 7 bases agree with TRBD2. This CDR3 comprises 12 residues. Germline lookup yields CDR1 KGHSH and CDR2 LQKENI. Germline trimming cut 9 bases from V and 12 bases from J; bases unmatched to any gene: 11. The CDR3 sequence: CASGSETSRQFF. CDR3 DNA: TGTGCCAGTGGATCCGAGACTAGCAGGCAGTTCTTC. The full variable domain, completed using reference TRBV18 and TRBJ2-1, is NAGVMQNPRHLVRRRGQEARLRCSPMKGHSHVYWYRQLPEEGLKFMVYLQKENIIDESGMPKERFSAEFPKEGPSILRIQQVVRGDSAAYFCASGSETSRQFFGPGTRLTVL.

This clone was seen a single time. This rearrangement joins TRBV15 to TRBJ1-4; 7 bases map to TRBD1. With 5 bases clipped from V and 5 bases from J, the junction kept 8 bases outside the gene matches. The CDR3 spans 15 residues. CDR1 and CDR2 (germline): LNHNV, YYDKDF (reference sequence). As DNA, the CDR3 is TGTGCCACCAGCGGGTCAGGGGGTTCGAATGAAAAACTGTTTTTT. Amino acid sequence: CATSGSGGSNEKLFF.

The CDR3 bases are TGTGCCAGCAGCTCGGAAAGGGGACGCGAGCAGTACTTC. This gives the protein CASSSERGREQYF. The V call is TRBV7-8, the J call TRBJ2-7; D is perhaps TRBD1 or TRBD2 (5 bases each). The CDR3 is made up of 13 amino acids. Germline CDR1 is SGHVS and CDR2 is FQNEAQ. Trimming left V 4 bases short and J 6 bases short, with 13 bases between.

This chain joins TRBV6-5 and TRBJ2-1, with 12 bases that match TRBD2. V dropped 3 bases and J dropped 9; count of bases not matched to a gene: 9. The germline V gene encodes CDR1 MNHEY and CDR2 SVGAGI. The CDR3 totals 16 residues. Here the CDR3 reads CASSYSTSGSRGEQFF. The CDR3 DNA is TGTGCCAGCAGTTATTCGACTAGCGGGAGTCGCGGTGAGCAGTTCTTC.

The genes are TRBV5-4 and TRBJ2-5; TRBD2 aligns across 8 bases. Germline V lookup: CDR1 SGHNT, CDR2 YYREEE (reference sequence). Trimming took 4 bases from V and 1 from J; bases not matched to a gene: 15. This CDR3 spans 18 amino acids. The CDR3 sequence: CASSPPGRAGIIQETQYF. The CDR3 DNA is TGTGCCAGCAGCCCCCCCGGGAGGGCGGGTATCATCCAAGAGACCCAGTACTTC.

The chain recombines TRBV5-1 with TRBJ2-2; tentatively, D is TRBD1 (6 bases). V gave up 6 bases and J gave up 6 bases, with 15 bases separating them. The CDR3 consists of 14 residues. Germline V lookup: CDR1 SGHRS, CDR2 YFSETQ. The CDR3 reads CASNPQGTAGELFF. The CDR3 region has the DNA TGCGCCAGCAATCCACAGGGCACGGCCGGGGAGCTGTTTTTT.

This rearrangement joins TRBV10-3 to TRBJ2-7, with D unclear. Germline values: CDR1 ENHRY, CDR2 SYGVKD. V was trimmed by 0 bases and J by 3 bases, leaving 12 bases between them. The length of the CDR3 is 15 residues. CDR3: CAISESIEGYYEQYF. The CDR3 bases are TGTGCCATCAGTGAGTCGATCGAAGGGTACTACGAGCAGTACTTC.

The chain couples TRBV7-2 to TRBJ1-2; D unresolved. Germline V lookup: CDR1 SGHTA, CDR2 FQGNSA. The CDR3 loop spans 14 amino acids. V lost 4 bases to trimming and J lost 4 bases, with 13 bases between them. The chain's CDR3 is CASSSQSGGYGYTF. CDR3 sequence (DNA): TGTGCCAGCAGCTCCCAATCAGGCGGCTATGGCTACACCTTC.

The CDR3 protein is CASSFLAGGHGEQFF. The CDR3 bases are TGTGCCAGCAGCTTCCTAGCGGGGGGGCATGGTGAGCAGTTCTTC. V gene TRBV7-9 combines with J gene TRBJ2-1, with 12 positions matching TRBD2. The trim removed 3 bases at V and 9 bases at J, leaving 6 bases unmatched. CDR1 is SEHNR, CDR2 FQNEAQ, per germline (reference sequence). The CDR3 is 15 residues long.

The chain joins TRBV11-2 to TRBJ2-1; D remains ambiguous. This CDR3 is built from 12 residues. Germline V gene lookup returns CDR1 SGHAT and CDR2 FQNNGV. Trimming removed 1 base at V and 9 bases at J, with 7 bases between. CDR3 amino acids: CASSLVRGEQFF. For the CDR3, the DNA is TGTGCCAGCAGCTTAGTAAGAGGTGAGCAGTTCTTC.

This clone was seen more than once but under ten times. This chain connects TRBV19 to TRBJ1-3, with D uncertain. The CDR3 consists of 13 residues. Between the trimmed V and J ends, which lost 5 bases and 0 bases, there was a span of 5 bases. The germline gives CDR1 LNHDA, CDR2 SQIVND (reference sequence). CDR3: CASSEYSGNTIYF. The CDR3 bases are TGTGCCAGTAGTGAGTACTCTGGAAACACCATATATTTT.

The V and J genes are TRBV5-1 and TRBJ2-7; the match to TRBD1 covers 9 bases. Germline values: CDR1 SGHRS, CDR2 YFSETQ. This CDR3 region has 15 residues. V gave up 10 bases and J gave up 2 bases; unmatched junction bases: 13. The CDR3 coding sequence is TGCGCCTGCCGCCAAGCCGGGACAGGGACCTACGAGCAGTACTTC. Protein product: CACRQAGTGTYEQYF.

The gene calls are TRBV28 and TRBJ1-4; D is perhaps TRBD1 (5 bases). V lost 5 bases and J lost 8, with 21 bases in between. The CDR3 is 16 residues long. Germline CDR1 is MDHEN and CDR2 is SYDVKM. For the CDR3, the DNA is TGTGCCAGCAGTCCGGAAAAGATATCGGGGGGAGAAAAACTGTTTTTT. Translated, it gives CASSPEKISGGEKLFF. Complete variable domain (other parts from reference TRBV28 and TRBJ1-4): DVKVTQSSRYLVKRTGEKVFLECVQDMDHENMFWYRQDPGLGLRLIYFSYDVKMKEKGDIPEGYSVSREKKERFSLILESASTNQTSMYLCASSPEKISGGEKLFFGSGTQLSVL.

In this sample, this clone turned up once. The sample contains more than one DNA sequence encoding this CDR3. The rearrangement joins TRBV5-1 to TRBJ2-7, with D possibly being TRBD2 (5 bases). Germline V gene data show CDR1 as SGHRS and CDR2 as YFSETQ. Trimming shortened V by 0 bases and J by 0 bases, and 10 bases separated the two germline ends. This CDR3 has 15 residues. The CDR3 nucleotides read TGCGCCAGCAGCTTGGCCAGCGGTAGCTCCTACGAGCAGTACTTC. Its protein product is CASSLASGSSYEQYF.

The rearrangement links TRBV7-8 to TRBJ2-7; D may correspond to TRBD1 or TRBD2 (5 bases each). This CDR3 contains 14 residues. Trimming shortened V by 1 base and J by 7 bases, and 14 bases separated the two germline ends. Germline V gene lookup returns CDR1 SGHVS and CDR2 FQNEAQ. The chain's CDR3 is CASSLVRDEGEQYF. The CDR3 bases are TGTGCCAGCAGCTTAGTTCGGGACGAGGGGGAGCAGTACTTC.

V and J are TRBV11-2 and TRBJ2-5; 11 nucleotides align to TRBD2. Trimming at V came to 3 bases and at J to 5 bases, leaving 8 bases not matched to a gene. The CDR3 covers 16 residues. The germline V gene has CDR1 SGHAT and CDR2 FQNNGV. The CDR3 nucleotides are TGTGCCAGCAGCTTGGCGCTAGCGGGAGGCGGTGAGACCCAGTACTTC. This codes for CASSLALAGGGETQYF. Looking up the rest from reference TRBV11-2 and TRBJ2-5 gives the full variable domain: EAGVAQSPRYKIIEKRQSVAFWCNPISGHATLYWYQQILGQGPKLLIQFQNNGVVDDSQLPKDRFSAERLKGVDSTLKIQPAKLEDSAVYLCASSLALAGGGETQYFGPGTRLLVL.

The CDR3 nucleotides are TGTGCCAGCAGACAGGGGACCTCTGGGGCCAACGTCCTGACTTTC. Its translation is CASRQGTSGANVLTF. V and J are TRBV6-1 and TRBJ2-6; 7 bases align to TRBD1. With 6 bases clipped from V and 0 bases from J, the junction kept 2 bases outside the gene matches. This CDR3 spans 15 amino acids. Germline-derived CDR1 and CDR2 are MNHNS and SASEGT.

This chain joins TRBV5-4 and TRBJ2-3, with D perhaps being TRBD1 or TRBD2 (5 bases each). CDR3 length: 17 amino acids. V dropped 3 bases and J dropped 3 bases, with 20 bases sitting between them. From germline, CDR1 is SGHNT and CDR2 YYREEE (reference sequence). The CDR3 region is CASSSLGGGGRTDTQYF. The DNA for the CDR3 is TGTGCCAGCAGCTCCTTAGGAGGTGGGGGAAGGACAGATACGCAGTATTTT.